These T cell receptor beta chains were read from a single sample in a study of CD8+ T cells in alopecia areata. Sequencing was performed with immunoSEQ multiplex PCR; in TCRdb, only in-frame clones are kept and a portion is missing. In the table there are approximately 150,000 clones, around 57% of which are singletons. The sequenced material came from CD4+ T cells sorted from blood. All receptors come from a human donor in good health. CDR3s include the opening cysteine and the closing phenylalanine or tryptophan. A D gene is named only where the DNA matches it firmly. The size of a clone is reported for some rows only, either as once, few or many, or as a class for expanded clones.

j_call,clone_size,v_call,d_call,cdr3_nt,cdr3_aa
TRBJ2-7,NA,TRBV30,NA,TGTGCCTGGAGTGGCGGACTTTCCTACGAGCAGTACTTC,CAWSGGLSYEQYF
TRBJ2-7,NA,TRBV2,NA,TGTGCCAGCAGTTTATACAGAGTCTACGAGCAGTACTTC,CASSLYRVYEQYF
TRBJ2-5,NA,TRBV28,TRBD1,TGTGCCAGTGGACAGGGGACGGAGGAGACCCAGTACTTC,CASGQGTEETQYF
TRBJ2-7,few,TRBV29-1,NA,TGCAGCGTTGGCTGGCTAGCCTACGAGCAGTACTTC,CSVGWLAYEQYF
TRBJ2-5,NA,TRBV5-1,NA,TGCGCCAGCAGCTTGGTGCGGCCGGGGGAGACCCAGTACTTC,CASSLVRPGETQYF
TRBJ2-1,NA,TRBV7-9,TRBD1,TGTGCCAGCAGCCGTCGTTCCGGACAGGAGTACAATGAGCAGTTCTTC,CASSRRSGQEYNEQFF
TRBJ2-7,NA,TRBV29-1,TRBD2,TGCAGCGTTGTTGGGACTAGCTACGAGCAGTACTTC,CSVVGTSYEQYF
TRBJ1-5,NA,TRBV19,NA,TGTGCCAGTAGTATATTATCCGGACAGCCCAATCAGCCCCAGCATTTT,CASSILSGQPNQPQHF
TRBJ2-2,NA,TRBV15,NA,TGTGCCACCAGCAGCGGCTACCCTAACACCGGGGAGCTGTTTTTT,CATSSGYPNTGELFF
TRBJ2-3,NA,TRBV19,NA,TGTGCCAGTAGTATAGAGGGCACAGATACGCAGTATTTT,CASSIEGTDTQYF
TRBJ2-1,NA,TRBV7-9,NA,TGTGCCAGCAGCTTACCCTCGGACAATGAGCAGTTCTTC,CASSLPSDNEQFF
TRBJ2-1,few,TRBV23-1,NA,TGCGCCAGCAGAGGGATGGGGCTCCGTGAGCAGTTCTTC,CASRGMGLREQFF
TRBJ2-5,few,TRBV30,TRBD2,TGTGCCTCAGGCGGGAGGGCCGATGAGACCCAGTACTTC,CASGGRADETQYF
TRBJ2-2,NA,TRBV28,TRBD1,TGTGCCAGCAGTTTATTCCTGACAGGGGCAGTGGGCGGGGAGCTGTTTTTT,CASSLFLTGAVGGELFF
TRBJ1-1,NA,TRBV7-2,NA,TGTGCCAGCAGCGAGGAGGTCATGAACACTGAAGCTTTCTTT,CASSEEVMNTEAFF
TRBJ1-1,NA,TRBV29-1,TRBD1,TGCAGCGTTGAGATGACAGGGACTGAAGCTTTCTTT,CSVEMTGTEAFF
TRBJ2-4,NA,TRBV23-1,TRBD2,TGCGCCAGCAGTTTAGATGACGGGAGGTCTGTCATTCAGTACTTC,CASSLDDGRSVIQYF
TRBJ1-5,NA,TRBV19,NA,TGTGCCAGTAGTCTCGGGTCCTCTGGGGGTCAGCCCCAGCATTTT,CASSLGSSGGQPQHF
TRBJ2-5,NA,TRBV30,TRBD2,TGTGCCTGGAGTCCGGGACTAGCACAGACCCAGTACTTC,CAWSPGLAQTQYF
TRBJ2-5,few,TRBV29-1,NA,TGCAGCGGGCGCCGTGCGCAAGAGACCCAGTACTTC,CSGRRAQETQYF